This TCR beta chain originates from a study of spatial heterogeneity in lung cancer. Study details: In raw reads, more than 9.5 appearances on average were recorded for each unique TCR and UMI combination. Study outcomes and limitations: One measure, the expanded intratumoral alpha and beta TCR count, tracked tumor mutation counts. The recorded estimate of tumor T cell coverage is approximately 7.7% for alpha chains and 13% for beta chains.

Time point indicated: sample taken at primary tumor resection. MiXCR, run by TCRdb on the 5' RACE reads, gives a single entry per CDR3 protein. The data show some 97,000 distinct CDR3 sequences, with around 4.3% seen just once and around 20% held by the top ten. This clonotype was recorded many times. Its specificity is unknown. This receptor was identified in a male donor with early-stage non-small cell lung cancer. The material sequenced was lung tumor tissue, taken at surgery.

The CDR3 protein is CASSFRDYPTDTQYF. CDR3 nucleotide sequence: TGTGCCAGCAGTTTCCGGGACTACCCCACAGATACGCAGTATTTT. This rearrangement joins TRBV28 to TRBJ2-3, with 7 bases identical to TRBD2. Germline V lookup: CDR1 MDHEN, CDR2 SYDVKM. The CDR3 length is 15 residues. With 3 bases clipped from V and 2 bases from J, the junction kept 5 bases outside the gene matches.